The 28 T cell receptor beta chains given below trace back to one sample, sequenced in a study of T cells after yellow fever vaccination. TCRdb re-called the 5' RACE reads with MiXCR, one entry per CDR3 protein. In the table there are some 670,000 distinct CDR3 sequences, about 12% of which are singletons. This specimen was PBMCs, taken on the day of the yellow fever booster vaccination. These receptors came from a man aged 30 to 45 who received the YFV17D yellow fever vaccine.

The sample holds a few counts of this clonotype. The rearrangement links TRBV27 to TRBJ2-3; D is uncertain. The length of the CDR3 is 14 residues. From germline, CDR1 is MNHEY and CDR2 SMNVEV (reference sequence). The V end was cut by 5 bases, the J end by 2 bases, with 11 bases between. The CDR3 spells CASSTFPPTDTQYF. CDR3 DNA: TGTGCCAGCAGTACCTTTCCCCCCACAGATACGCAGTATTTT.

This clonotype appeared a few times. This chain joins TRBV5-1 and TRBJ1-5, with TRBD1 matching 8 bases. CDR1 and CDR2 (germline): SGHRS, YFSETQ. This CDR3 has 17 residues. Germline trimming cut 4 bases from V and 5 bases from J; bases unmatched to any gene: 14. CDR3 residues: CASSPLPTGDRHQPQHF. The CDR3 nucleotides are TGCGCCAGCAGCCCCCTTCCGACAGGGGATCGGCATCAGCCCCAGCATTTT.

The V and J genes are TRBV12-3 or TRBV12-4 and TRBJ2-7, with D possibly TRBD1 on 6 matching bases. The CDR3 sequence is 15 residues long. The V and J ends lost 3 bases and 0 bases respectively, with 12 bases between them. The CDR3, as DNA: TGTGCCAGCAGTTTCACAGGGAAAAGCTCCTACGAGCAGTACTTC. Residues: CASSFTGKSSYEQYF.

This clonotype was detected only a few times. The chain joins TRBV29-1 to TRBJ2-3; 7 bases align to TRBD2. Germline V lookup: CDR1 SQVTM, CDR2 ANQGSEA. Trimming took 0 bases from V and 6 from J; bases not matched to a gene: 6. The CDR3 covers 14 residues. The CDR3 coding sequence is TGCAGCGTTGAAGATTGGGTGCGGGGGGATACGCAGTATTTT. Its translation: CSVEDWVRGDTQYF.

A remark on this clonotype: Germline and junction disagree at one end, which may indicate a read error. V is TRBV3-1 and J is TRBJ2-1, with D perhaps matching TRBD1 (6 bases). Per the germline V gene, CDR1 is LGHDT and CDR2 is YNNKEL (reference sequence). The CDR3 totals 18 residues. CDR3 bases: TGTACCAGCTGTTCAGGGGTCGTGGCATGGGGGTACACGGATGAGCAGTTCTTC. Its protein is CTSCSGVVAWGYTDEQFF.

V usage is TRBV29-1 and J usage is TRBJ2-7; TRBD1 agrees at 9 bases. The V segment lost 6 bases and the J segment 4 bases; nucleotides outside the gene matches: 13. Germline CDR1 SQVTM, CDR2 ANQGSEA. This CDR3 region has 15 residues. CDR3 sequence reads: CSVNYRGLVGYEQYF. The CDR3 DNA is TGCAGCGTGAACTACAGGGGGCTAGTAGGGTACGAGCAGTACTTC.

This clonotype was picked up a small number of times. This sequence joins TRBV15 and TRBJ2-1; possible D gene TRBD2, 5 bases. The CDR3 is 17 residues long. V dropped 0 bases and J dropped 4 bases, with 16 bases sitting between them. Germline-derived CDR1 and CDR2 are LNHNV and YYDKDF (reference sequence). The CDR3 bases are TGTGCCACCAGCAGAGATCATCTAGCAAAGGGTTACAATGAGCAGTTCTTC. This translates into CATSRDHLAKGYNEQFF.

This CDR3 reads CASIRSGEGGEQYF. CDR3 bases: TGTGCCAGCATCCGAAGCGGCGAGGGTGGCGAGCAGTACTTC. This sequence joins TRBV6-2 or TRBV6-3 and TRBJ2-7; a possible D gene is TRBD2 (5 bases). This CDR3 is built from 14 residues. Per the germline V gene, CDR1 is MNHEY and CDR2 is SVGEGT. The germline V and J ends were trimmed by 7 bases and 6 bases, with 19 bases remaining between them.

This clonotype was counted many times. This CDR3 is CASSFGDSGRNEQFF. Here the CDR3 DNA reads TGTGCCAGCAGTTTCGGCGATAGCGGGAGAAATGAGCAGTTCTTC. The chain joins TRBV12-3 or TRBV12-4 to TRBJ2-1; 9 bases are a match to TRBD2. After removal of 3 bases from V and 7 bases from J, the junction contained 7 bases not matched to a gene. The CDR3 length is 15 residues.

V gene TRBV6-2 or TRBV6-3 combines with J gene TRBJ2-7; D is perhaps TRBD2 (5 bases). V lost 11 bases and J lost 0, with 11 bases in between. Germline assignment: CDR1 MNHEY and CDR2 SVGEGT. The CDR3 consists of 12 residues. The CDR3 DNA reads as TGTGCCTCTGCGGGCCACTCCTACGAGCAGTACTTC. Its translation: CASAGHSYEQYF.

The chain links TRBV5-5 to TRBJ2-7; D uncertain. The CDR3 contains 14 residues. The V end lost 2 bases, the J end lost 1 base, and 10 bases lay between the germline ends. Germline CDR1 is SGHKS and CDR2 is YYEKEE (reference sequence). Written as DNA, the CDR3 is TGTGCCAGCAGCTTTTGGTCCGAGTCCTACGAGCAGTACTTC. This sequence encodes CASSFWSESYEQYF.

The table lists this clonotype with a few counts. The chain uses TRBV27 and TRBJ2-7; D not certain. This CDR3 region has 14 residues. V was clipped by 0 bases and J by 6 bases, with 12 bases between them. The germline gives CDR1 MNHEY, CDR2 SMNVEV (reference sequence). CDR3 loop: CASSLSRRLTEQYF. CDR3 nucleotide sequence: TGTGCCAGCAGTTTATCTCGCAGGTTAACCGAGCAGTACTTC.

The chain uses TRBV10-3 and TRBJ2-5; TRBD2 matches 8 bases. The germline V gene has CDR1 ENHRY and CDR2 SYGVKD. The CDR3 extends over 18 amino acids. V was clipped by 4 bases and J by 1 base; unmatched bases: 14. In nucleotides, the CDR3 is TGTGCCATCAGTGGTAACAGCAACCAACTAGCGGCCCAAGAGACCCAGTACTTC. As protein: CAISGNSNQLAAQETQYF.

The V and J genes are TRBV3-1 and TRBJ1-1; D is uncertain. Per germline, CDR1 LGHDT and CDR2 YNNKEL (reference sequence). Trimming took 2 bases from V and 1 from J, leaving 11 bases between them. The CDR3 is 15 amino acids. CDR3 sequence reads: CASSQLTRSNTEAFF. The CDR3 DNA is TGTGCCAGCAGCCAACTGACACGGTCGAACACTGAAGCTTTCTTT.

The chain is built from TRBV12-3 or TRBV12-4 and TRBJ2-1; 7 bases fit TRBD2. The V gene end was trimmed by 7 bases and the J gene end by 3 bases; junction bases not matched to a gene: 9. This CDR3 contains 15 residues. CDR3: CASTLSSGIYNEQFF. The DNA for the CDR3 is TGTGCCAGCACCCTATCTAGCGGTATCTACAATGAGCAGTTCTTC.

Only a few counts were recorded for this clonotype. V and J are TRBV7-2 and TRBJ2-7; D uncertain. CDR3 length: 16 amino acids. The germline gives CDR1 SGHTA, CDR2 FQGNSA. V was clipped by 4 bases and J by 0 bases, with 16 bases between them. DNA of the CDR3: TGTGCCAGCAGCTCAAGACTGGGAATGGGCTCCTACGAGCAGTACTTC. Residues: CASSSRLGMGSYEQYF.

This clonotype was seen only a few times. This chain links TRBV20-1 with TRBJ2-7; 9 bases align to TRBD1. This CDR3 has 15 residues. CDR1 is DFQATT, CDR2 SNEGSKA, per germline (reference sequence). J lost 2 bases, V lost 6 bases, and 11 bases had no gene match. The chain's CDR3 is CSARPEWDRAYEQYF. CDR3 DNA: TGCAGTGCGAGACCGGAATGGGACAGGGCCTACGAGCAGTACTTC.

A remark on this clonotype: The junction shows a germline mismatch at one end, possibly a read error. The chain uses TRBV5-4 and TRBJ2-2; the D gene is possibly TRBD1 (6 bases). Germline values: CDR1 SGHNT, CDR2 YYREEE (reference sequence). There are 13 residues in the CDR3. In nucleotides, the CDR3 is TGTGCCAGCAGCCAGGACAGCACCAGGGAGCTGTTTTTT. It is translated as CASSQDSTRELFF.

The chain employs TRBV10-2 and TRBJ2-2; 11 positions match TRBD1. Germline V lookup: CDR1 WSHSY, CDR2 SAAADI. The CDR3 loop spans 15 amino acids. J gave up 6 bases and V 4 bases, and 4 bases lay outside the gene matches. The CDR3 DNA sequence: TGCGCCAGCAGTGGACCGGGACAGGGGGCCGGGGAGCTGTTTTTT. It codes for CASSGPGQGAGELFF.

This clonotype was picked up a small number of times. This sequence joins TRBV20-1 and TRBJ2-2, with a possible D match to TRBD1 (6 bases). The germline V gene has CDR1 DFQATT and CDR2 SNEGSKA (reference sequence). This CDR3 region has 13 residues. Trimming pared 8 bases from V and 6 bases from J, leaving 16 bases between. CDR3 nucleotides: TGCAGTCCCCGACAGGCGGTCGCCGGGGAGCTGTTTTTT. It yields the protein CSPRQAVAGELFF.

The rearrangement links TRBV7-6 to TRBJ2-1, with D unresolved. Trimming shortened V by 3 bases and J by 4 bases, and 7 bases separated the two germline ends. Germline values: CDR1 SGHVS, CDR2 FNYEAQ. The CDR3 is 13 residues long. In nucleotides, the CDR3 is TGTGCCAGCAGCTTTTACGAGTACAATGAGCAGTTCTTC. Protein sequence: CASSFYEYNEQFF.

The chain carries TRBV27 and TRBJ2-5, with 8 bases identical to TRBD2. Germline CDR1 and CDR2: MNHEY and SMNVEV (reference sequence). The CDR3 length is 16 residues. Trimming took 6 bases from V and 4 from J; bases not matched to a gene: 13. CDR3 loop: CASRGLTSGGGETQYF. CDR3 nucleotide sequence: TGTGCCAGCAGGGGGCTCACTAGCGGAGGAGGAGAGACCCAGTACTTC.

This clonotype was picked up many times. V gene TRBV3-2 combines with J gene TRBJ2-1. TRBV3-2 constitutes a pseudogene. The CDR3 runs 18 residues. CDR3 amino acids: CASSLPLRRMSSYNEQFF. In DNA form, the CDR3 reads TGTGCCAGCAGCTTACCGTTGCGGCGTATGAGCTCCTACAATGAGCAGTTCTTC.

This clonotype has more than one count but fewer than ten. The chain recombines TRBV7-9 with TRBJ2-1; 10 bases align to TRBD2. The CDR3 covers 15 residues. J was trimmed by 4 bases and V by 8 bases; bases with no gene match: 8. Germline-derived CDR1 and CDR2 are SEHNR and FQNEAQ (reference sequence). The DNA for the CDR3 is TGTGCCAGCCAAACTCTTAGCGGGAGGTACAATGAGCAGTTCTTC. It translates to CASQTLSGRYNEQFF.

Comment on this clonotype: Germline is not matched at one junction end, which may reflect a read error. The chain recombines TRBV5-1 with TRBJ2-1; D could derive from TRBD1 or TRBD2 (5 bases each). The CDR3 is made up of 15 amino acids. The germline V gene has CDR1 SGHRS and CDR2 YFSETQ. CDR3 in DNA: TGCGCCATCAGCCCCCAGGGTACGGGAAACAATGAGCAGTTCTTC. Translation: CAISPQGTGNNEQFF.

This chain links TRBV15 with TRBJ2-3, with a weak D call TRBD1 (5 bases). This CDR3 is built from 14 residues. Germline V gives CDR1 LNHNV, CDR2 YYDKDF (reference sequence). The germline V and J ends were trimmed by 2 bases and 6 bases, with 12 bases remaining between them. The CDR3 protein is CATSRTQAGDTQYF. CDR3 sequence (DNA): TGTGCCACCAGCAGAACCCAGGCAGGGGATACGCAGTATTTT.

This clonotype has ten or more counts. The chain has TRBV4-3 and TRBJ2-5; 7 bases fit TRBD1. Germline V gives CDR1 LGHNA, CDR2 YSLEER. With V trimmed by 0 bases and J by 1 base, 5 bases remained unmatched. The length of the CDR3 is 16 residues. The CDR3 DNA reads TGCGCCAGCAGCCAAGAAGTCCCAGGGGGCCAAGAGACCCAGTACTTC. Translating it yields CASSQEVPGGQETQYF.

This clonotype was seen more than once but under ten times. The chain recombines TRBV15 with TRBJ2-5, with 8 bases fitting TRBD1. Germline trimming cut 3 bases from V and 0 bases from J; bases unmatched to any gene: 9. The CDR3 consists of 17 residues. Germline V CDR1 and CDR2: LNHNV, YYDKDF (reference sequence). This CDR3 is CATSSPRGQLYQETQYF. The CDR3 DNA follows: TGTGCCACCAGCAGCCCCAGGGGGCAACTGTACCAAGAGACCCAGTACTTC.